The next 19 T cell receptor beta chains were all read from a single sample in a study of T-cell reconstitution after alpha-beta-depleted transplantation in children. A TCRbeta library incorporating unique molecular identifiers was prepared. TCRdb recomputed calls from the PCR reads with MiXCR, one row per CDR3 protein. This table has around 800,000 distinct CDR3 sequences, about 15% appearing once. This specimen consisted of PBMCs, mostly from graft donor cells, obtained 360 days after TCRalphabeta/CD19-depleted stem cell transplant. All receptors come from a male patient between 10 and 17 years old who had a stem cell transplant for acute lymphoblastic leukemia, so the T cells may come from the graft donor.

This clonotype was observed once. This chain connects TRBV5-6 to TRBJ2-7; TRBD2 might be the D (7 bases). The CDR3 extends over 15 amino acids. Germline V gene lookup returns CDR1 SGHDT and CDR2 YYEEEE. With 3 bases removed from V and 3 bases from J, the gap between germline ends came to 16 bases. CDR3 coding DNA: TGTGCCAGCAGCTCCGAGAGGCGGGGGCACTACGAGCAGTACTTC. This translates into CASSSERRGHYEQYF.

V gene TRBV11-2 combines with J gene TRBJ2-1, with TRBD1 matching 8 bases. From germline, CDR1 is SGHAT and CDR2 FQNNGV. Trimming cost V 0 bases and J 10 bases; bases outside gene matches: 14. This CDR3 is built from 17 residues. The CDR3 region is CASSLDPRGQGAKEQFF. The CDR3, as DNA: TGTGCCAGCAGCTTAGATCCTAGGGGTCAGGGGGCAAAAGAGCAGTTCTTC.

The CDR3 loop reads CASSLAWGLDEKLFF. The CDR3 DNA reads as TGCGCCAGCAGCTTGGCCTGGGGACTAGATGAAAAACTGTTTTTT. The chain joins TRBV5-1 to TRBJ1-4; D perhaps matches TRBD1 (5 bases). Between the trimmed V and J ends, which lost 0 bases and 6 bases, there was a span of 12 bases. CDR1 and CDR2 from the germline V gene are SGHRS and YFSETQ. The CDR3 is made up of 15 amino acids.

This clonotype has only a few counts. This chain links TRBV12-3 or TRBV12-4 with TRBJ2-1, with TRBD2 matching over 7 bases. The CDR3 consists of 16 residues. J gave up 0 bases and V 6 bases, and 8 bases lay outside the gene matches. The CDR3 nucleotides are TGTGCCAGCAGGGGGGGGGACGGATCCTCCTACAATGAGCAGTTCTTC. Its protein is CASRGGDGSSYNEQFF.

This clonotype was recorded a few times. This chain joins TRBV7-9 and TRBJ2-5; TRBD1 might be the D (6 bases). V was trimmed by 1 base and J by 5 bases, leaving 14 bases between them. The CDR3 runs to 15 residues. Germline V gives CDR1 SEHNR, CDR2 FQNEAQ (reference sequence). CDR3: CASSLGRGEWETQYF. CDR3 in DNA: TGTGCCAGCAGCTTAGGCAGGGGCGAATGGGAGACCCAGTACTTC.

This chain links TRBV11-2 with TRBJ2-2; 7 bases are a match to TRBD2. Germline loops: CDR1 SGHAT, CDR2 FQNNGV. The ends lost 2 bases at V and 7 bases at J; junction bases unmatched: 4. The CDR3 consists of 14 residues. The CDR3 bases are TGTGCCAGCAGCTTACAAGCGGGGAGCGGGGAGCTGTTTTTT. It specifies CASSLQAGSGELFF.

The rearrangement uses TRBV5-1 and TRBJ2-5; weak D call: TRBD2 (6 bases). Trimming shortened V by 1 base and J by 3 bases, and 13 bases separated the two germline ends. The CDR3 extends over 15 amino acids. The germline V gene has CDR1 SGHRS and CDR2 YFSETQ. Here the CDR3 reads CASSLLRGRKETQYF. CDR3 in DNA: TGCGCCAGCAGCTTGTTGCGGGGTCGGAAAGAGACCCAGTACTTC.

This clonotype has a handful of counts. This rearrangement joins TRBV6-1 to TRBJ2-3; D remains ambiguous. Germline CDR1 is MNHNS and CDR2 is SASEGT. V was trimmed by 2 bases and J by 0 bases, leaving 9 bases between them. The CDR3 covers 15 residues. CDR3 region: CASSENTMSTDTQYF. The CDR3, as DNA: TGTGCCAGCAGTGAAAACACCATGAGCACAGATACGCAGTATTTT.

This rearrangement joins TRBV13 to TRBJ1-3; no clear D gene. The CDR3 sequence is 14 residues long. Germline values: CDR1 PRHDT, CDR2 FYEKMQ (reference sequence). V shed 5 bases and J shed 7 bases, with 15 bases lying between them. The CDR3 sequence is CASSIKGLGNTIYF. Here the CDR3 DNA reads TGTGCCAGCAGCATAAAAGGTCTGGGCAACACCATATATTTT.

This clonotype came up a few times. This chain uses TRBV27 with TRBJ2-1; no firm D call. The CDR3 covers 13 residues. V lost 1 base to trimming and J lost 5 bases, with 6 bases between them. Germline CDR1 and CDR2: MNHEY and SMNVEV (reference sequence). CDR3 region: CASSLLLNNEQFF. The CDR3 DNA sequence: TGTGCCAGCAGTTTATTACTAAACAATGAGCAGTTCTTC.

This chain connects TRBV4-1 to TRBJ2-7; no clear D gene. This CDR3 is 14 amino acids long. The germline CDR1 and CDR2 sequences are MGHRA and YSYEKL. Between the trimmed V and J ends, which lost 2 bases and 3 bases, there was a span of 11 bases. The CDR3 sequence: CASSQHREIYEQYF. CDR3 coding DNA: TGCGCCAGCAGCCAACATCGAGAGATCTACGAGCAGTACTTC.

This clonotype was found a few times. The chain couples TRBV7-9 to TRBJ2-6; TRBD2 is a possible D gene (5 bases). Germline V lookup: CDR1 SEHNR, CDR2 FQNEAQ (reference sequence). The ends were cut back, 0 bases at V and 0 bases at J, with 9 bases in the middle. This CDR3 comprises 17 residues. DNA of the CDR3: TGTGCCAGCAGCTTAGCGGGAGTAAGCTCTGGGGCCAACGTCCTGACTTTC. It encodes CASSLAGVSSGANVLTF. The full variable domain, its missing parts supplied by reference TRBV7-9 and TRBJ2-6, is DTGVSQNPRHKITKRGQNVTFRCDPISEHNRLYWYRQTLGQGPEFLTYFQNEAQLEKSRLLSDRFSAERPKGSFSTLEIQRTEQGDSAMYLCASSLAGVSSGANVLTFGAGSRLTVL.

This clonotype was counted only a few times. This rearrangement joins TRBV11-2 to TRBJ1-2, with 8 bases lining up with TRBD1. Germline CDR1 and CDR2: SGHAT and FQNNGV. Trimming at V came to 5 bases and at J to 1 base, leaving 0 bases not matched to a gene. The CDR3 has 13 amino acids. The CDR3 bases are TGTGCCAGCAGCGGACAGGGTAACTATGGCTACACCTTC. Translating it yields CASSGQGNYGYTF.

The gene calls are TRBV10-3 and TRBJ1-2, with D perhaps matching TRBD1 (6 bases). Per the germline V gene, CDR1 is ENHRY and CDR2 is SYGVKD. V shed 0 bases and J shed 5 bases, with 13 bases lying between them. This CDR3 has 15 amino acids. The CDR3 loop reads CAISESQGPPYGYTF. The CDR3 DNA follows: TGTGCCATCAGTGAGTCGCAGGGGCCGCCTTATGGCTACACCTTC.

This clonotype was counted only a few times. The V gene is TRBV4-2, the J gene TRBJ2-2; D possibly corresponds to TRBD1 (6 bases). Trimming pared 1 base from V and 4 bases from J, leaving 13 bases between. CDR1 and CDR2 (germline): LGHNA, YNFKEQ. The CDR3 consists of 16 residues. CDR3 coding DNA: TGTGCCAGCAGCCAAGGCCAACAGGGACCCACCGGGGAGCTGTTTTTT. It specifies CASSQGQQGPTGELFF.

A few counts support this clonotype. The chain couples TRBV5-6 to TRBJ2-7; tentatively, D is TRBD2 (6 bases). In germline, CDR1 is SGHDT, CDR2 YYEEEE. The CDR3 contains 13 residues. V gave up 3 bases and J gave up 5 bases, with 12 bases separating them. In DNA, the CDR3 is TGTGCCAGCAGCTCCCCTGCGGGGAACGAGCAGTACTTC. This sequence encodes CASSSPAGNEQYF.

This chain uses TRBV11-2 with TRBJ1-1; D not certain. The germline V gene encodes CDR1 SGHAT and CDR2 FQNNGV. Trimming removed 3 bases at V and 2 bases at J, with 13 bases between. CDR3 length: 15 amino acids. In DNA, the CDR3 is TGTGCCAGCAGCTTCCGACTAGGAGATAACACTGAAGCTTTCTTT. Its translation is CASSFRLGDNTEAFF.

This chain joins TRBV7-2 and TRBJ2-1; no definite D call. With 1 base removed from V and 10 bases from J, the gap between germline ends came to 11 bases. This CDR3 region has 13 residues. The germline V gene has CDR1 SGHTA and CDR2 FQGNSA. Written as DNA, the CDR3 is TGTGCCAGCAGCTTAGATCCTAGACGGGAGCAGTTCTTC. Residues: CASSLDPRREQFF.

This clonotype appeared a few times. This chain links TRBV5-1 with TRBJ2-5; TRBD2 matches at 12 bases. In germline, CDR1 is SGHRS, CDR2 YFSETQ. The CDR3 runs to 17 residues. The trim removed 0 bases at V and 5 bases at J, leaving 8 bases unmatched. Here the CDR3 DNA reads TGCGCCAGCAGCTTGGCGACTAGCGGGAGAAAGGGGGAGACCCAGTACTTC. Translated: CASSLATSGRKGETQYF.